The 12 T cell receptor beta chains given below trace back to one sample, sequenced in a study of sequential checkpoint blockade in melanoma. The repertoire was sequenced with immunoSEQ multiplex PCR; TCRdb's copy has only in-frame clones and lacks some. The sample includes more than 10,000 clones, around 67% seen only once; the top ten take around 23%. Treatment indicated: randomized to nivolumab then ipilimumab (arm A) or the reverse (arm B). Sequenced here: CD8+ T cells sorted from blood (inferred from file names), sampled from a patient given nivolumab and ipilimumab in sequence. The receptors were gathered from a human donor with melanoma.

This chain joins TRBV2 and TRBJ2-1; TRBD2 aligns across 10 bases. Trimming removed 6 bases from V and 7 bases from J; junction bases left unmatched: 9. The CDR3 length is 15 residues. Germline V lookup: CDR1 SNHLY, CDR2 FYNNEI. Written as DNA, the CDR3 is TGTGCCAGCAGCTATCTAGCGGGAGTTAGGAATGAGCAGTTCTTC. Translating gives CASSYLAGVRNEQFF.

The CDR3 reads CASSVGAPTDTQYF. The CDR3 coding sequence is TGTGCCAGCAGTGTAGGGGCACCCACAGATACGCAGTATTTT. The chain employs TRBV2 and TRBJ2-3, with D perhaps matching TRBD1 (5 bases). CDR3 size: 14 residues. Germline V lookup: CDR1 SNHLY, CDR2 FYNNEI. V lost 4 bases to trimming and J lost 2 bases, with 10 bases between them. The full variable domain, completed using reference TRBV2 and TRBJ2-3, is EPEVTQTPSHQVTQMGQEVILRCVPISNHLYFYWYRQILGQKVEFLVSFYNNEISEKSEIFDDQFSVERPDGSNFTLKIRSTKLEDSAMYFCASSVGAPTDTQYFGPGTRLTVL.

The chain carries TRBV18 and TRBJ2-6; TRBD1 aligns across 8 bases. This CDR3 has 17 residues. V dropped 3 bases and J dropped 0; count of bases not matched to a gene: 4. Germline assignment: CDR1 KGHSH and CDR2 LQKENI. CDR3 protein: CASSPDREPSGANVLTF. CDR3 DNA: TGTGCCAGCTCACCGGACAGGGAACCCTCTGGGGCCAACGTCCTGACTTTC.

This clone was counted between two and nine times. The chain has TRBV2 and TRBJ2-6; 8 nucleotides line up with TRBD2. The length of the CDR3 is 17 residues. Per germline, CDR1 SNHLY and CDR2 FYNNEI. The J segment lost 0 bases and the V segment lost 6 bases, leaving 7 bases of the junction unmatched. DNA of the CDR3: TGTGCCAGCAGGACTCGGGGGGGGGTCTCTGGGGCCAACGTCCTGACTTTC. Translating it yields CASRTRGGVSGANVLTF.

The V gene is TRBV5-1, the J gene TRBJ2-5, with 9 positions matching TRBD2. There are 13 residues in the CDR3. Germline trimming cut 4 bases from V and 5 bases from J; bases unmatched to any gene: 3. CDR1 and CDR2 from the germline V gene are SGHRS and YFSETQ. CDR3 protein: CASSITSGETQYF. CDR3 in DNA: TGCGCCAGCAGCATAACTAGCGGGGAGACCCAGTACTTC. Full variable domain (missing parts from reference TRBV5-1 and TRBJ2-5): KAGVTQTPRYLIKTRGQQVTLSCSPISGHRSVSWYQQTPGQGLQFLFEYFSETQRNKGNFPGRFSGRQFSNSRSEMNVSTLELGDSALYLCASSITSGETQYFGPGTRLLVL.

V is TRBV7-9 and J is TRBJ2-7, with D possibly being TRBD1 (5 bases). Germline assignment: CDR1 SEHNR and CDR2 FQNEAQ (reference sequence). The germline V and J ends were trimmed by 5 bases and 3 bases, with 17 bases remaining between them. The CDR3 loop spans 15 amino acids. The CDR3 protein is CASSAPDTTYYEQYF. The DNA for the CDR3 is TGTGCCAGCAGCGCCCCGGACACGACGTACTACGAGCAGTACTTC.

The chain couples TRBV6-5 to TRBJ2-1, with 14 bases identical to TRBD2. Germline-derived CDR1 and CDR2 are MNHEY and SVGAGI. CDR3 length equals 16 residues. Trimming took 4 bases from V and 2 from J; bases not matched to a gene: 1. The CDR3 sequence: CASSLTSGRAYNEQFF. The CDR3 bases are TGTGCCAGCAGTTTGACTAGCGGGAGGGCCTACAATGAGCAGTTCTTC.

The sample holds a few counts of this clone. Other DNA sequences within the sample encode an identical CDR3. V and J are TRBV4-2 and TRBJ2-5; possibly TRBD2 for D (5 bases). Trimming cost V 0 bases and J 7 bases, with 15 bases left between them. The CDR3 totals 15 residues. Looked up from germline, CDR1 is LGHNA and CDR2 is YNFKEQ. Here the CDR3 DNA reads TGTGCCAGCAGCCAAGAAAGGGCCCTAGGAGGGACCCAGTACTTC. It yields the protein CASSQERALGGTQYF.

This chain links TRBV12-5 with TRBJ2-3; 9 bases match TRBD2. The CDR3 totals 17 residues. CDR1 LGHNT and CDR2 FRNRAP come from the germline V gene. J gave up 3 bases and V 4 bases, and 11 bases lay outside the gene matches. In DNA, the CDR3 is TGTGCTAGTGGTTGGGGATCGAAGCGGGGGGCGACAGATACGCAGTATTTT. Translation: CASGWGSKRGATDTQYF.

In nucleotides, the CDR3 is TGTGCCAGCAGCTTAACGGCAGCCACTAACAATGAGCAGTTCTTC. It specifies CASSLTAATNNEQFF. The chain recombines TRBV7-9 with TRBJ2-1; D remains unclear. This CDR3 spans 15 amino acids. The V end was cut by 2 bases, the J end by 5 bases, with 13 bases between. Germline assignment: CDR1 SEHNR and CDR2 FQNEAQ (reference sequence).

V and J are TRBV6-5 and TRBJ1-1; D gene unclear. The length of the CDR3 is 16 residues. Per germline, CDR1 MNHEY and CDR2 SVGAGI. V was trimmed by 0 bases and J by 1 base, leaving 12 bases between them. The CDR3 nucleotides are TGTGCCAGCAGTTACTCGGCCGTGATTGAGAACACTGAAGCTTTCTTT. Protein sequence: CASSYSAVIENTEAFF.

This clone was observed many times. The rearrangement links TRBV4-2 to TRBJ1-2, with a weak D call TRBD1 (5 bases). V was clipped by 5 bases and J by 7 bases, with 14 bases between them. The CDR3 loop spans 13 amino acids. Germline V gene data show CDR1 as LGHNA and CDR2 as YNFKEQ. Here the CDR3 reads CASSLGEGPGYTF. As DNA, the CDR3 is TGTGCCAGCAGCTTAGGGGAAGGGCCTGGCTACACCTTC.